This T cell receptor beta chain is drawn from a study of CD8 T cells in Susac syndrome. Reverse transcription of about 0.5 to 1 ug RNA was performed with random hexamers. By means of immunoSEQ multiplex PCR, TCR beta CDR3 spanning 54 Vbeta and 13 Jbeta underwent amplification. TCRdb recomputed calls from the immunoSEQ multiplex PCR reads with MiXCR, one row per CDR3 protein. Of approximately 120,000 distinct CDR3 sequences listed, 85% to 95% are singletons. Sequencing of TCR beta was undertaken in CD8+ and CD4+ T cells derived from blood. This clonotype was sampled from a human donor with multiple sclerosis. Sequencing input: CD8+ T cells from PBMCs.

The CDR3 coding sequence is TGTGCCAGCAGTGCACAAGGAAGGAGGGAGACCCAGTACTTC. Its translation is CASSAQGRRETQYF. V is TRBV6-2 or TRBV6-3 and J is TRBJ2-5; possibly TRBD2 for D (5 bases). CDR3 length: 14 residues. V lost 5 bases and J 5 bases, leaving 15 bases between the germline ends. Per germline, CDR1 MNHEY and CDR2 SVGEGT.